The 24 T cell receptor beta chains in this list originate from one sample, sequenced in a study of blood T cell repertoires in COVID-19. Produced via immunoSEQ multiplex PCR; TCRdb's table is partial and in-frame only. In the table there are around 190,000 clones, about 77% of which are singletons. The material sequenced was PBMCs or T cells enriched from blood (not recorded which). The receptors stem from a woman in her 50s with acute COVID-19.

The gene calls are TRBV28 and TRBJ1-2; 11 bases agree with TRBD1. Unmatched junction bases numbered 11, after V lost 7 bases and J lost 7 bases. Germline V gives CDR1 MDHEN, CDR2 SYDVKM. The CDR3 consists of 15 residues. The CDR3 sequence: CASNSGTGGIGGYTF. CDR3 bases: TGTGCCAGCAATTCCGGGACAGGGGGAATCGGTGGCTACACCTTC.

CDR3 nucleotides: TGTGCCAGCAGTCCGGCGACAGGGACGAACACTGAAGCTTTCTTT. The encoded protein is CASSPATGTNTEAFF. V and J are TRBV28 and TRBJ1-1; 7 nucleotides line up with TRBD1. The CDR3 loop spans 15 amino acids. The trim removed 5 bases at V and 1 base at J, leaving 7 bases unmatched. Germline CDR1 and CDR2: MDHEN and SYDVKM.

This clone was counted ten times or more. The chain employs TRBV5-6 and TRBJ1-1, with 10 bases fitting TRBD1. After removal of 3 bases from V and 7 bases from J, the junction contained 3 bases not matched to a gene. Germline V lookup: CDR1 SGHDT, CDR2 YYEEEE. The CDR3 covers 13 residues. DNA for the CDR3: TGTGCCAGCAGCTCCGGGACAGGGGATGAAGCTTTCTTT. Amino acids: CASSSGTGDEAFF.

This clone came up a few times. This sequence joins TRBV18 and TRBJ1-1; D uncertain. The V and J ends lost 3 bases and 0 bases respectively, with 8 bases between them. The CDR3 length is 14 residues. Germline CDR1 and CDR2: KGHSH and LQKENI. For the CDR3, the DNA is TGTGCCAGCTCACCGGGTAGCATGAACACTGAAGCTTTCTTT. Its translation: CASSPGSMNTEAFF.

This clone was seen only once. The V call is TRBV7-2, the J call TRBJ2-1; 9 bases line up with TRBD2. This CDR3 contains 15 residues. V lost 5 bases, J lost 7 bases, and 9 bases stayed unmatched. Germline V gives CDR1 SGHTA, CDR2 FQGNSA. CDR3 amino acids: CASSPGGSGRNEQFF. The CDR3 nucleotides are TGTGCCAGCAGCCCTGGGGGCAGCGGGAGGAATGAGCAGTTCTTC.

The chain links TRBV10-2 to TRBJ2-3; tentatively, D is TRBD2 (6 bases). V lost 8 bases to trimming and J lost 5 bases, with 14 bases between them. Germline CDR1 is WSHSY and CDR2 is SAAADI. The CDR3 has 13 amino acids. CDR3 DNA sequence: TGCGCCAGCGGATTCTCCGGGGGAGATACGCAGTATTTT. It yields the protein CASGFSGGDTQYF.

Written as DNA, the CDR3 is TGTGCCAGCAGCTTTGGCAGACAGCAAGAGACCCAGTACTTC. Amino acids: CASSFGRQQETQYF. The chain employs TRBV5-4 and TRBJ2-5; tentative D call: TRBD1 (5 bases). CDR1 and CDR2 (germline): SGHNT, YYREEE (reference sequence). Trimming took off 2 bases at V and 2 bases at J, with 10 bases between the two ends. The CDR3 totals 14 residues.

The rearrangement joins TRBV28 to TRBJ1-5; maybe TRBD1 (6 bases). V lost 4 bases and J lost 6, with 16 bases in between. The germline gives CDR1 MDHEN, CDR2 SYDVKM. This CDR3 region has 15 residues. This CDR3 reads CASSSPQGRGQPQHF. CDR3 nucleotide sequence: TGTGCCAGCAGTTCCCCCCAGGGGAGGGGTCAGCCCCAGCATTTT.

This clone was observed a handful of times. This sequence joins TRBV7-8 and TRBJ1-2; 7 nucleotides line up with TRBD1. CDR1 and CDR2 from the germline V gene are SGHVS and FQNEAQ. Unmatched junction bases numbered 16, after V lost 9 bases and J lost 6 bases. CDR3 length: 15 residues. The CDR3: CASAPRQGSPNGYTF. In nucleotides, the CDR3 is TGTGCCAGTGCGCCCCGACAGGGATCTCCTAATGGCTACACCTTC.

This sequence joins TRBV5-4 and TRBJ1-6; 7 nucleotides align to TRBD1. This CDR3 is 15 amino acids long. The germline V gene has CDR1 SGHNT and CDR2 YYREEE (reference sequence). V was pared by 4 bases and J by 7 bases, with 8 bases of the junction left unmatched. In DNA, the CDR3 is TGTGCCAGCAGCGACCGGACAGGACTGAATTCACCCCTCCACTTT. Amino acid sequence: CASSDRTGLNSPLHF.

The chain uses TRBV6-5 and TRBJ1-5; TRBD1 matches at 7 bases. V was pared by 6 bases and J by 2 bases, with 4 bases of the junction left unmatched. CDR3 length: 14 amino acids. Per germline, CDR1 MNHEY and CDR2 SVGAGI. The CDR3 spells CASRQGGGNQPQHF. DNA for the CDR3: TGTGCCAGCAGACAAGGGGGCGGCAATCAGCCCCAGCATTTT.

The V and J genes are TRBV19 and TRBJ2-5, with 9 bases matching TRBD1. The germline CDR1 and CDR2 sequences are LNHDA and SQIVND (reference sequence). The trim removed 3 bases at V and 3 bases at J, leaving 8 bases unmatched. This CDR3 comprises 16 residues. CDR3 loop: CASSIGTGTGKETQYF. In DNA, the CDR3 is TGTGCCAGTAGTATCGGGACCGGGACAGGGAAAGAGACCCAGTACTTC.

The chain recombines TRBV11-2 with TRBJ2-5; 7 nucleotides line up with TRBD2. The CDR3 has 16 residues. From germline, CDR1 is SGHAT and CDR2 FQNNGV. The V gene end was trimmed by 5 bases and the J gene end by 9 bases; junction bases not matched to a gene: 18. Here the CDR3 reads CASSPLLMGRAGAQYF. CDR3 nucleotide sequence: TGTGCCAGCAGCCCCCTCCTCATGGGACGGGCGGGGGCCCAGTACTTC.

The chain recombines TRBV25-1 with TRBJ1-2; D call uncertain. This CDR3 contains 11 residues. With 4 bases removed from V and 5 bases from J, the gap between germline ends came to 5 bases. Per the germline V gene, CDR1 is MGHDK and CDR2 is SYGVNS. Here the CDR3 DNA reads TGTGCCAGCAGTGCACTTTATGGCTACACCTTC. This encodes CASSALYGYTF.

The V gene is TRBV4-1, the J gene TRBJ2-2; TRBD2 might be the D (6 bases). The CDR3 runs 18 residues. Trimming shortened V by 3 bases and J by 1 base, and 18 bases separated the two germline ends. Looked up from germline, CDR1 is MGHRA and CDR2 is YSYEKL. This CDR3 reads CASSHGAGRAGNTGELFF. Here the CDR3 DNA reads TGCGCCAGCAGCCACGGAGCGGGCAGGGCGGGGAACACCGGGGAGCTGTTTTTT.

The chain uses TRBV2 and TRBJ2-2; 8 nucleotides match TRBD2. Per the germline V gene, CDR1 is SNHLY and CDR2 is FYNNEI. The CDR3 sequence is 15 residues long. V shed 6 bases, J shed 3 bases, and the junction held 6 bases outside the gene matches. The CDR3 reads CASRPPGGDTGELFF. The CDR3 region has the DNA TGTGCCAGCAGGCCCCCGGGAGGGGACACCGGGGAGCTGTTTTTT. Full variable domain (outside the CDR3, taken from reference TRBV2 and TRBJ2-2): EPEVTQTPSHQVTQMGQEVILRCVPISNHLYFYWYRQILGQKVEFLVSFYNNEISEKSEIFDDQFSVERPDGSNFTLKIRSTKLEDSAMYFCASRPPGGDTGELFFGEGSRLTVL.

This clone was observed a few times. V is TRBV10-2 and J is TRBJ2-7, with 13 bases matching TRBD2. Germline CDR1 reads WSHSY; CDR2 reads SAAADI. This CDR3 spans 14 amino acids. V shed 8 bases, J shed 4 bases, and the junction held 5 bases outside the gene matches. The CDR3: CASGPGLAGYEQYV. In DNA form, the CDR3 reads TGCGCCAGCGGTCCGGGACTAGCGGGGTACGAGCAGTACGTC.

This chain links TRBV6-6 with TRBJ1-5; 11 nucleotides match TRBD1. Trimming cost V 5 bases and J 7 bases; bases outside gene matches: 10. The CDR3 is made up of 16 amino acids. Germline CDR1 MNHNY, CDR2 SVGAGI (reference sequence). CDR3 sequence reads: CASSRGGTGGSQPQHF. The CDR3 DNA reads as TGTGCCAGCAGTCGGGGGGGGACAGGGGGGAGCCAGCCCCAGCATTTT.

The chain links TRBV6-5 to TRBJ2-7; 8 bases match TRBD1. V gave up 7 bases and J gave up 6 bases; unmatched junction bases: 14. Per germline, CDR1 MNHEY and CDR2 SVGAGI. This CDR3 has 15 residues. The DNA of the CDR3 is TGTGCCAGCAAGCTAGATGACAGGGGTTGGGGCGAGCAGTACGTC. The encoded protein is CASKLDDRGWGEQYV.

The rearrangement links TRBV19 to TRBJ1-1, with TRBD1 matching 7 bases. J lost 4 bases, V lost 0 bases, and 5 bases had no gene match. The CDR3 is 15 amino acids. The germline CDR1 and CDR2 sequences are LNHDA and SQIVND (reference sequence). The CDR3 DNA reads as TGTGCCAGTAGTATAGAACCGGGACAGTCCACTGAAGCTTTCTTT. Translating gives CASSIEPGQSTEAFF.

This chain joins TRBV5-1 and TRBJ2-7; D might be TRBD2 (5 bases). The CDR3 runs 14 residues. Trimming removed 1 base from V and 4 bases from J, with 12 bases in between. The germline V gene encodes CDR1 SGHRS and CDR2 YFSETQ. DNA of the CDR3: TGCGCCAGCAGCTTGTGGACTGGGCCGTACGAGCAGTACGTC. Its protein is CASSLWTGPYEQYV.

As DNA, the CDR3 is TGTGCCACCAGTGCCGATACAGGGGGCTCCTACAATGAGCAGTTCTTC. It is translated as CATSADTGGSYNEQFF. The chain has TRBV24-1 and TRBJ2-1, with 8 nucleotides matching TRBD1. V lost 5 bases to trimming and J lost 0 bases; unmatched junction nucleotides: 5. The CDR3 totals 16 residues. Germline-derived CDR1 and CDR2 are KGHDR and SFDVKD.

The chain joins TRBV7-2 to TRBJ1-2; TRBD1 matches at 10 bases. Germline loops: CDR1 SGHTA, CDR2 FQGNSA. With 1 base clipped from V and 8 bases from J, the junction kept 10 bases outside the gene matches. The CDR3 is 16 amino acids. CDR3 coding DNA: TGTGCCAGCAGCTTAGGAGGGACAGGGGTCCTCCTAGGCTACACCTTC. It is translated as CASSLGGTGVLLGYTF.

The chain employs TRBV6-5 and TRBJ1-2; D perhaps matches TRBD1 (5 bases). The CDR3 spans 13 residues. With 2 bases removed from V and 4 bases from J, the gap between germline ends came to 8 bases. Germline CDR1 is MNHEY and CDR2 is SVGAGI. The CDR3 protein is CASSYRGLYGYTF. Here the CDR3 DNA reads TGTGCCAGCAGTTACAGGGGTCTCTATGGCTACACCTTC.